What follows are 22 T cell receptor beta chains derived from one specimen sequenced in a study of T-cell memory formation after mild COVID-19. TCRdb recomputed calls from the 5' RACE reads with MiXCR, one row per CDR3 protein. The table has approximately 180,000 distinct CDR3 sequences, approximately 16% seen once. Sequenced: PBMCs or a T cell subset sorted from them (not recorded which). All receptors come from an adult woman who had mild COVID-19 (a few samples of this study predate the infection). Cell type and time point are not known.

This clonotype was seen more than once but under ten times. The rearrangement joins TRBV7-9 to TRBJ2-1, with 9 positions matching TRBD2. Trimming removed 5 bases from V and 4 bases from J; junction bases left unmatched: 9. Germline V CDR1 and CDR2: SEHNR, FQNEAQ (reference sequence). The CDR3 sequence is 16 residues long. CDR3 in DNA: TGTGCCAGCAGCCCCGGCGGGGCGGGAGGGTACAATGAGCAGTTCTTC. Amino acids: CASSPGGAGGYNEQFF. Combining the CDR3 with reference TRBV7-9 and TRBJ2-1 gives the whole variable domain DTGVSQNPRHKITKRGQNVTFRCDPISEHNRLYWYRQTLGQGPEFLTYFQNEAQLEKSRLLSDRFSAERPKGSFSTLEIQRTEQGDSAMYLCASSPGGAGGYNEQFFGPGTRLTVL.

Only a few counts were recorded for this clonotype. The rearrangement joins TRBV12-5 to TRBJ2-7, with 14 bases lining up with TRBD2. The junction had 11 bases not matched to a gene; V was cut back by 3 bases and J by 7 bases. Germline CDR1 is LGHNT and CDR2 is FRNRAP. This CDR3 has 17 amino acids. CDR3 DNA sequence: TGTGCTAGTGGTTTCGGACTAGCGGGAGGCCCGGGGGGAGAGCAGTACTTC. This encodes CASGFGLAGGPGGEQYF.

The chain links TRBV12-3 or TRBV12-4 to TRBJ1-2; 9 positions agree with TRBD1. V was clipped by 2 bases and J by 4 bases; unmatched bases: 5. The CDR3 spans 15 residues. The CDR3 nucleotides are TGTGCCAGCAGTTTACTGGGACAGGGCGGCTATGGCTACACCTTC. Its translation is CASSLLGQGGYGYTF.

This clonotype has only one observation. The V and J genes are TRBV7-8 and TRBJ1-5; TRBD1 matches 10 bases. Germline CDR1 and CDR2: SGHVS and FQNEAQ. V dropped 4 bases and J dropped 1; count of bases not matched to a gene: 7. The CDR3 totals 17 residues. CDR3 nucleotides: TGTGCCAGCAGCTGGGGGGACAGGGGAGGAAGCAATCAGCCCCAGCATTTT. It encodes CASSWGDRGGSNQPQHF.

The gene calls are TRBV10-3 and TRBJ1-2; D gene ambiguous. V lost 8 bases to trimming and J lost 3 bases, with 10 bases between them. The germline CDR1 and CDR2 sequences are ENHRY and SYGVKD. The CDR3 sequence is 12 residues long. The CDR3 nucleotides read TGTGCCATCCAGGAATCTTACTATGGCTACACCTTC. It yields the protein CAIQESYYGYTF.

This clonotype has a handful of counts. The J gene is TRBJ1-1, the V gene TRBV20-1, with D unresolved. V lost 4 bases to trimming and J lost 5 bases, with 14 bases between them. Germline CDR1 and CDR2: DFQATT and SNEGSKA (reference sequence). The CDR3 has 13 residues. CDR3 in DNA: TGCAGTGCTAAGGGTCCATTGTCGACTGAAGCTTTCTTT. It codes for CSAKGPLSTEAFF.

The chain uses TRBV5-1 and TRBJ1-1; no clear D. CDR1 is SGHRS, CDR2 YFSETQ, per germline. Trimming took 5 bases from V and 4 from J, leaving 15 bases between them. The length of the CDR3 is 14 residues. As DNA, the CDR3 is TGCGCCAGCAGTTCCGACCGTAGAAGCACTGAAGCTTTCTTT. It codes for CASSSDRRSTEAFF.

This clonotype was observed a handful of times. This chain uses TRBV20-1 with TRBJ1-1; D is possibly TRBD1 (5 bases). Germline CDR1 and CDR2: DFQATT and SNEGSKA (reference sequence). Trimming left V 4 bases short and J 1 base short, with 10 bases between. The CDR3 loop spans 13 amino acids. In DNA form, the CDR3 reads TGCAGTGCTACGGAGACAGCGAACACTGAAGCTTTCTTT. This encodes CSATETANTEAFF.

Only a few counts were recorded for this clonotype. The DNA for the CDR3 is TGCGCCAGCAGCTTGGGCGGGACAGGGAAGGAGACGCAGTATTTT. Translating gives CASSLGGTGKETQYF. This sequence joins TRBV5-1 and TRBJ2-3, with 9 bases identical to TRBD1. The trim removed 0 bases at V and 9 bases at J, leaving 8 bases unmatched. From germline, CDR1 is SGHRS and CDR2 YFSETQ. The CDR3 loop spans 15 amino acids.

Only a few counts were recorded for this clonotype. CDR3 sequence: CASSQELRVNEQFF. DNA for the CDR3: TGTGCCAGCAGCCAAGAGTTAAGGGTAAACGAGCAGTTCTTC. The genes are TRBV14 and TRBJ2-1; no clear D gene. Trimming pared 0 bases from V and 10 bases from J, leaving 13 bases between. The germline gives CDR1 SGHDN, CDR2 FVKESK. The CDR3 is 14 residues long. Complete variable domain (other parts from reference TRBV14 and TRBJ2-1): EAGVTQFPSHSVIEKGQTVTLRCDPISGHDNLYWYRRVMGKEIKFLLHFVKESKQDESGMPNNRFLAERTGGTYSTLKVQPAELEDSGVYFCASSQELRVNEQFFGPGTRLTVL.

This clonotype was counted ten times or more. The rearrangement links TRBV5-6 to TRBJ1-2; D possibly corresponds to TRBD1 (5 bases). The V gene's germline CDR1 is SGHDT and CDR2 YYEEEE. The germline V and J ends were trimmed by 0 bases and 3 bases, with 9 bases remaining between them. CDR3 length: 14 residues. The CDR3 here is CASSLEGTDYGYTF. CDR3 DNA: TGTGCCAGCAGCTTGGAGGGGACTGACTATGGCTACACCTTC.

Many counts were recorded for this clonotype. The rearrangement uses TRBV9 and TRBJ2-1, with D possibly TRBD2 on 6 matching bases. Germline assignment: CDR1 SGDLS and CDR2 YYNGEE. This CDR3 is built from 15 residues. Trimming shortened V by 3 bases and J by 6 bases, and 16 bases separated the two germline ends. The CDR3 coding sequence is TGTGCCAGCAGCGGGAGGGGACGCGGCACCAATGAGCAGTTCTTC. It is translated as CASSGRGRGTNEQFF.

The chain recombines TRBV12-3 or TRBV12-4 with TRBJ1-1; D is unresolved. The ends were cut back, 3 bases at V and 0 bases at J, with 20 bases in the middle. The CDR3 spans 18 residues. CDR3 sequence (DNA): TGTGCCAGCAGTTTTCTCCCTTATGAGGCGACCATGAACACTGAAGCTTTCTTT. Protein sequence: CASSFLPYEATMNTEAFF.

This clonotype was recorded a few times. CDR3 DNA: TGTGCCAGCAGTTTGAGGGGACTCTATGGCTACACCTTC. The encoded protein is CASSLRGLYGYTF. The chain carries TRBV12-3 or TRBV12-4 and TRBJ1-2, with a weak D call TRBD1 (5 bases). V lost 3 bases and J 4 bases, leaving 9 bases between the germline ends. The CDR3 extends over 13 amino acids.

This clonotype was detected only a few times. This sequence joins TRBV6-5 and TRBJ1-2; unclear D gene. The CDR3 extends over 16 amino acids. Germline V lookup: CDR1 MNHEY, CDR2 SVGAGI. V was shortened by 2 bases and J by 1 base, with 14 bases between the two germline ends. CDR3 bases: TGTGCCAGCAGTTACCATTCCGTGGGCGTTAACTATGGCTACACCTTC. It codes for CASSYHSVGVNYGYTF.

The sample holds a few counts of this clonotype. The chain links TRBV3-1 to TRBJ2-1; D call uncertain. Germline-derived CDR1 and CDR2 are LGHDT and YNNKEL (reference sequence). CDR3 size: 15 residues. The V end lost 1 base, the J end lost 6 bases, and 13 bases lay between the germline ends. CDR3 bases: TGTGCCAGCAGCCAAGTAACGGTAGTGGGCAATGAGCAGTTCTTC. Translated: CASSQVTVVGNEQFF.

The chain has TRBV3-1 and TRBJ1-5, with a possible D match to TRBD1 (5 bases). Germline V gives CDR1 LGHDT, CDR2 YNNKEL (reference sequence). Between the trimmed V and J ends, which lost 4 bases and 3 bases, there was a span of 16 bases. The CDR3 has 16 amino acids. The CDR3 loop reads CASSPRDGPTNQPQHF. CDR3 nucleotide sequence: TGTGCCAGCAGCCCCCGGGACGGGCCGACCAATCAGCCCCAGCATTTT.

This clonotype was seen a handful of times. As DNA, the CDR3 is TGTGCCACCAGTGTCTGGACTAGCGGGAATACAGATACGCAGTATTTT. It encodes CATSVWTSGNTDTQYF. This chain uses TRBV24-1 with TRBJ2-3; 12 positions match TRBD2. Germline V gene sequence: CDR1 KGHDR, CDR2 SFDVKD. V trimming: 5 bases; J trimming: 3 bases; junction bases outside the gene matches: 5. The CDR3 is 16 residues long.

The CDR3 protein is CSVGFWVGEETQYF. The CDR3 nucleotides read TGCAGCGTTGGTTTTTGGGTGGGTGAAGAGACCCAGTACTTC. The chain is built from TRBV29-1 and TRBJ2-5; D unresolved. Germline V gene data show CDR1 as SQVTM and CDR2 as ANQGSEA. Trimming shortened V by 4 bases and J by 3 bases, and 15 bases separated the two germline ends. The CDR3 sequence is 14 residues long. Full variable domain (remainder filled in from reference TRBV29-1 and TRBJ2-5): SAVISQKPSRDICQRGTSLTIQCQVDSQVTMMFWYRQQPGQSLTLIATANQGSEATYESGFVIDKFPISRPNLTFSTLTVSNMSPEDSSIYLCSVGFWVGEETQYFGPGTRLLVL.

In its sample, this clonotype was seen once. The gene calls are TRBV24-1 and TRBJ2-5; TRBD1 matches 10 bases. There are 18 residues in the CDR3. Unmatched junction bases numbered 12, after V lost 3 bases and J lost 3 bases. The V gene's germline CDR1 is KGHDR and CDR2 SFDVKD. The CDR3 protein is CATSDIWTRDRGKETQYF. In nucleotides, the CDR3 is TGTGCCACCAGTGATATTTGGACCCGGGACAGGGGTAAAGAGACCCAGTACTTC.

This clonotype was detected a few times. This CDR3 reads CASSLPKGTGGRITGELFF. CDR3 nucleotides: TGTGCCAGCAGCTTACCCAAGGGGACAGGGGGCAGGATCACCGGGGAGCTGTTTTTT. This chain uses TRBV11-2 with TRBJ2-2, with 12 bases aligning to TRBD1. This CDR3 is 19 amino acids long. Germline V gives CDR1 SGHAT, CDR2 FQNNGV. Trimming removed 2 bases from V and 4 bases from J; junction bases left unmatched: 11. The complete variable domain, with remaining parts taken from reference TRBV11-2 and TRBJ2-2, reads EAGVAQSPRYKIIEKRQSVAFWCNPISGHATLYWYQQILGQGPKLLIQFQNNGVVDDSQLPKDRFSAERLKGVDSTLKIQPAKLEDSAVYLCASSLPKGTGGRITGELFFGEGSRLTVL.

This clonotype occurred a few times. V is TRBV19 and J is TRBJ2-2, with 10 bases lining up with TRBD2. The CDR3 contains 17 residues. Germline CDR1 reads LNHDA; CDR2 reads SQIVND (reference sequence). V gave up 5 bases and J gave up 11 bases; unmatched junction bases: 17. DNA for the CDR3: TGTGCCAGTAGTCCCACAACAGCGGGAGGGTCCTTTAGAGAGCTGTTTTTT. This translates into CASSPTTAGGSFRELFF.